This T cell receptor (beta chain) was captured by sequencing in a study of blood T cell repertoires in COVID-19. Study context: Researchers got acute and convalescent COVID-19 samples from the United States, Italy and Spain. Sources were T cells, B-cell-depleted T cells, or PBMCs; the material itself was cDNA or gDNA.

Original processing methods: Reference gene primer amplification gave nucleated cell count estimates. Clones were read by immunoSEQ multiplex PCR, and TCRdb kept only the in-frame ones, dropping some. That table furnishes V, J and clone size, whereas the DNA furnished D and trimming. The data show 130,000 to 150,000 clones, with roughly 88% seen just once and approximately 1.8% held by the top ten. CDR1 and CDR2 (germline): SGHNT, YENEEA. This CDR3 contains 12 residues. With 5 bases removed from V and 8 bases from J, the gap between germline ends came to 9 bases. The receptor was isolated from a man in his 70s with acute or convalescent COVID-19. The chain is built from TRBV11-3 and TRBJ2-2, with a tentative D call TRBD1 (5 bases). The sequenced material came from peripheral blood. Here the CDR3 DNA reads TGTGCCAGCAGCCCTCAGGGAGGGGAGCTGTTTTTT. The encoded protein is CASSPQGGELFF. Drawing the rest from reference TRBV11-3 and TRBJ2-2, the complete variable domain is EAGVVQSPRYKIIEKKQPVAFWCNPISGHNTLYWYLQNLGQGPELLIRYENEEAVDDSQLPKDRFSAERLKGVDSTLKIQPAELGDSAVYLCASSPQGGELFFGEGSRLTVL.